This TCR beta chain was documented in a study of radiotherapy plus CTLA-4 blockade in lung cancer. Study context: Among all patients, roughly 17% showed objective responses, while approximately 30% had disease control. Findings and limits, study-wide: TCR clones originating in tumors grew in number in blood after radiotherapy plus ipilimumab. Reportedly, early blood T cell clone dynamics best predicted response, with interferon-beta.

Libraries were prepared by immunoSEQ multiplex PCR; TCRdb keeps only in-frame clonotypes and omits some of them. Counted here are fewer than 140,000 clones, more than 75% occurring once; the ten biggest clones make up 2% to 3%. As regards this clone: As yet, its antigen is unknown. Mismatch with germline at one junction end may stem from a read error.

The CDR3 covers 13 residues. Germline CDR1 LNHDA, CDR2 SQIVND (reference sequence). This receptor was taken from a human donor with non-small cell lung cancer that progressed on radiotherapy plus ipilimumab. Some clones in this sample may be carry-over from other donors' samples. The sequencing here drew on peripheral blood, taken from a patient treated with radiotherapy plus ipilimumab. This chain joins TRBV19 and TRBJ1-6, with a possible D match to TRBD1 (6 bases). The CDR3 spells CASNQGNNPPLHF. The CDR3 coding sequence is TGTGCCAGTAATCAGGGGAATAATCCACCCCTCCACTTT.